Each of the 21 T cell receptor beta chains below was sequenced from the same sample in a study of long-term antiretroviral therapy in people with HIV. The run of the v3.0 immunoSEQ assay was at survey level. Generated by immunoSEQ multiplex PCR, the TCRdb table keeps only in-frame clones and is missing some. The sample records 25,000 to 35,000 clones, roughly 97% being singletons. Source: unsorted PBMCs, taken 6.9 years after starting antiretroviral therapy. The receptors originated from a man aged 25-40 years with HIV.

V is TRBV27 and J is TRBJ2-7; D ambiguous. This CDR3 spans 13 amino acids. The V gene's germline CDR1 is MNHEY and CDR2 SMNVEV (reference sequence). V was trimmed by 2 bases and J by 4 bases, leaving 9 bases between them. CDR3 bases: TGTGCCAGCAGTTTAAACCCGAGGTACGAGCAGTACTTC. Protein product: CASSLNPRYEQYF.

The chain uses TRBV7-6 and TRBJ1-1; D is unclear. The CDR3 is made up of 15 amino acids. Germline V gene data show CDR1 as SGHVS and CDR2 as FNYEAQ. V was clipped by 2 bases and J by 1 base, with 11 bases between them. CDR3 bases: TGTGCCAGCAGCTTATTAGTCGGCAGGAACACTGAAGCTTTCTTT. It yields the protein CASSLLVGRNTEAFF.

The J gene is TRBJ2-7, the V gene TRBV7-7, with TRBD2 matching over 7 bases. Germline assignment: CDR1 SSHAT and CDR2 FNYEAQ (reference sequence). The CDR3 is 13 residues long. The CDR3 DNA reads as TGTGCTAGTTCGACCCACCGGGAGGACGAGCAGTACTTC. Its protein is CASSTHREDEQYF. The whole variable domain, remainder taken from reference TRBV7-7 and TRBJ2-7, is GAGVSQSPRYKVTKRGQDVTLRCDPISSHATLYWYQQALGQGPEFLTYFNYEAQPDKSGLPSDRFSAERPEGSISTLTIQRTEQRDSAMYRCASSTHREDEQYFGPGTRLTVT.

The chain links TRBV7-9 to TRBJ2-7, with D tentatively TRBD1 or TRBD2 (5 bases each). Germline CDR1 SEHNR, CDR2 FQNEAQ (reference sequence). The germline V and J ends were trimmed by 3 bases and 1 base, with 13 bases remaining between them. This CDR3 region has 15 residues. The CDR3 sequence is CASSLAGTDSYEQYF. The CDR3 DNA sequence: TGTGCCAGCAGCTTGGCCGGGACCGATTCCTACGAGCAGTACTTC. The entire variable domain, with the rest obtained from reference TRBV7-9 and TRBJ2-7, is as follows: DTGVSQNPRHKITKRGQNVTFRCDPISEHNRLYWYRQTLGQGPEFLTYFQNEAQLEKSRLLSDRFSAERPKGSFSTLEIQRTEQGDSAMYLCASSLAGTDSYEQYFGPGTRLTVT.

The J gene is TRBJ2-2, the V gene TRBV30, with 7 bases that match TRBD2. This CDR3 region has 15 residues. The trim removed 1 base at V and 3 bases at J, leaving 5 bases unmatched. The germline V gene encodes CDR1 GTSNPN and CDR2 SVGIG (reference sequence). The CDR3 region is CAWSGGGRYTGELFF. CDR3 nucleotide sequence: TGTGCCTGGAGTGGGGGCGGGAGATACACCGGGGAGCTGTTTTTT.

This clone was observed once. The chain carries TRBV7-9 and TRBJ2-3, with 7 bases that match TRBD2. Germline V gives CDR1 SEHNR, CDR2 FQNEAQ (reference sequence). The CDR3 sequence is 13 residues long. V shed 2 bases and J 4 bases; nucleotides not matched to a gene: 0. CDR3 bases: TGTGCCAGCAGCTTAACTAGCGCAGATACGCAGTATTTT. Amino acids: CASSLTSADTQYF.

The rearrangement joins TRBV5-1 to TRBJ2-5, with D perhaps matching TRBD1 or TRBD2 (5 bases each). The CDR3 runs to 15 residues. Germline V gene lookup returns CDR1 SGHRS and CDR2 YFSETQ. V lost 4 bases and J lost 9, with 22 bases in between. The CDR3 sequence: CASSTQPRDQRAQYF. The CDR3 DNA reads TGCGCCAGCAGCACTCAACCCCGGGACCAACGGGCCCAGTACTTC.

A single count supports this clone. J is TRBJ1-5 and V is TRBV9; no clear D. This CDR3 region has 14 residues. Germline lookup yields CDR1 SGDLS and CDR2 YYNGEE. The germline V and J ends were trimmed by 3 bases and 1 base, with 8 bases remaining between them. CDR3 DNA: TGTGCCAGCAGCGCCCGGGGAAGCAATCAGCCCCAGCATTTT. Its translation is CASSARGSNQPQHF.

The chain combines TRBV6-6 with TRBJ1-2; TRBD1 agrees at 9 bases. V lost 6 bases and J lost 2; bases outside the gene matches: 10. Germline V gene lookup returns CDR1 MNHNY and CDR2 SVGAGI (reference sequence). The CDR3 has 16 amino acids. DNA of the CDR3: TGTGCCAGCAGACCGGGACAGGGACGTTCGAACTATGGCTACACCTTC. It yields the protein CASRPGQGRSNYGYTF.

The chain is built from TRBV5-1 and TRBJ1-1, with 7 nucleotides matching TRBD1. Unmatched junction bases numbered 5, after V lost 0 bases and J lost 3 bases. This CDR3 spans 15 amino acids. Per germline, CDR1 SGHRS and CDR2 YFSETQ. This CDR3 reads CASSLGQGIYTEAFF. CDR3 nucleotide sequence: TGCGCCAGCAGCTTGGGACAGGGTATTTACACTGAAGCTTTCTTT.

This chain joins TRBV5-4 and TRBJ1-3; D is undetermined. V was pared by 1 base and J by 3 bases, with 8 bases between. The CDR3 is 14 amino acids. Germline V gene lookup returns CDR1 SGHNT and CDR2 YYREEE (reference sequence). The CDR3 spells CASSLRGFGNTIYF. The DNA for the CDR3 is TGTGCCAGCAGCTTGCGGGGTTTTGGAAACACCATATATTTT.

The chain links TRBV7-9 to TRBJ1-5; D not certain. The germline V and J ends were trimmed by 1 base and 0 bases, with 4 bases remaining between them. Germline V CDR1 and CDR2: SEHNR, FQNEAQ (reference sequence). This CDR3 region has 14 residues. The CDR3: CASSLEGSNQPQHF. The CDR3 region has the DNA TGTGCCAGCAGCTTAGAGGGTAGCAATCAGCCCCAGCATTTT.

The chain carries TRBV5-6 and TRBJ2-1; 8 positions agree with TRBD2. Germline-derived CDR1 and CDR2 are SGHDT and YYEEEE. J gave up 2 bases and V 4 bases, and 8 bases lay outside the gene matches. The CDR3 spans 16 residues. The CDR3 reads CASSLGGGLPYNEQFF. The CDR3 DNA reads TGTGCCAGCAGCCTAGGCGGGGGGCTACCCTACAATGAGCAGTTCTTC.

The V gene is TRBV6-5, the J gene TRBJ1-2; 7 positions match TRBD1. There are 15 residues in the CDR3. V dropped 4 bases and J dropped 6; count of bases not matched to a gene: 11. The germline V gene has CDR1 MNHEY and CDR2 SVGAGI. The CDR3 reads CASSSSLDRAHGYTF. CDR3 nucleotides: TGTGCCAGCAGTTCTAGCCTCGACAGGGCCCATGGCTACACCTTC.

V gene TRBV19 combines with J gene TRBJ2-1; 7 bases are a match to TRBD2. The junction had 4 bases not matched to a gene; V was cut back by 3 bases and J by 8 bases. Germline V gene sequence: CDR1 LNHDA, CDR2 SQIVND (reference sequence). The CDR3 covers 13 residues. CDR3: CASSMGGWDEQFF. DNA of the CDR3: TGTGCCAGTAGTATGGGGGGGTGGGATGAGCAGTTCTTC. Full variable domain (rest looked up from reference TRBV19 and TRBJ2-1): DGGITQSPKYLFRKEGQNVTLSCEQNLNHDAMYWYRQDPGQGLRLIYYSQIVNDFQKGDIAEGYSVSREKKESFPLTVTSAQKNPTAFYLCASSMGGWDEQFFGPGTRLTVL.

The chain is built from TRBV5-1 and TRBJ1-1; D is possibly TRBD1 (6 bases). Trimming removed 0 bases from V and 5 bases from J, with 14 bases in between. This CDR3 is built from 15 residues. CDR1 is SGHRS, CDR2 YFSETQ, per germline. CDR3 residues: CASSLATGLETEAFF. In nucleotides, the CDR3 is TGCGCCAGCAGCTTGGCCACAGGGTTAGAGACTGAAGCTTTCTTT.

This clone showed up just once. The chain recombines TRBV7-2 with TRBJ1-1; D might be TRBD1 (5 bases). Germline CDR1 is SGHTA and CDR2 is FQGNSA. V dropped 2 bases and J dropped 0 bases, with 16 bases sitting between them. This CDR3 has 17 residues. CDR3 nucleotides: TGTGCCAGCAGCTTACCTTTGGGGGTGGGGATGAACACTGAAGCTTTCTTT. Translation gives CASSLPLGVGMNTEAFF.

V and J are TRBV5-4 and TRBJ2-3; 9 nucleotides agree with TRBD2. V trimming: 1 base; J trimming: 2 bases; junction bases outside the gene matches: 5. Germline lookup yields CDR1 SGHNT and CDR2 YYREEE (reference sequence). The CDR3 spans 16 residues. The CDR3 loop reads CASSLKRGATTDTQYF. CDR3 DNA: TGTGCCAGCAGCTTGAAGCGGGGGGCGACCACAGATACGCAGTATTTT.

This chain joins TRBV27 and TRBJ1-2; 7 bases match TRBD1. The germline gives CDR1 MNHEY, CDR2 SMNVEV (reference sequence). The CDR3 is made up of 16 amino acids. Trimming at V came to 0 bases and at J to 8 bases, leaving 12 bases not matched to a gene. CDR3 in amino acids: CASSLSGGQGDYGYTF. The CDR3 DNA is TGTGCCAGCAGTTTATCGGGGGGGCAGGGGGATTACGGCTACACCTTC.

CDR3 coding DNA: TGTGCCACGGGGGAGGGAGAGACCCAGTACTTC. Its translation: CATGEGETQYF. The rearrangement joins TRBV10-3 to TRBJ2-5, with TRBD2 identical over 7 bases. The CDR3 consists of 11 residues. Germline-derived CDR1 and CDR2 are ENHRY and SYGVKD. Trimming cost V 10 bases and J 4 bases; bases outside gene matches: 3.

This chain connects TRBV15 to TRBJ1-5; D remains ambiguous. V lost 5 bases, J lost 9 bases, and 20 bases lay in between. The CDR3 spans 15 residues. Germline V lookup: CDR1 LNHNV, CDR2 YYDKDF (reference sequence). The CDR3 sequence is CATSSALGGLMPQHF. The CDR3 nucleotides are TGTGCCACCAGCTCGGCCCTAGGCGGCCTGATGCCCCAGCATTTT.